This T cell receptor (beta chain) stems from a study of cytomegalovirus exposure and HLA in healthy donors. Study results and caveats: Accurate prediction of HLA-A and HLA-B alleles (for most subjects) was reportedly achieved from TCR beta sequences.

Use of 60 Vbeta and 13 Jbeta primers characterized the PCR. The data were produced by immunoSEQ multiplex PCR, yet TCRdb's version contains in-frame clones alone and is incomplete. This sample has some 190,000 clones, with 70% to 80% found just once. As to this clone: What it recognizes is unknown.

Sequencing was done on a sample of PBMCs. The clonotype comes from a man aged 18 to 30 in good health and CMV-seronegative.

In nucleotides, the CDR3 is TGTGCCAGCAGCTTAGCGGGGGGTAGCACAGATACGCAGTATTTT. Its translation: CASSLAGGSTDTQYF. The chain uses TRBV7-3 and TRBJ2-3; TRBD2 matches at 8 bases. After removal of 2 bases from V and 0 bases from J, the junction contained 1 base not matched to a gene. Per the germline V gene, CDR1 is SGHTA and CDR2 is FQGTGA. This CDR3 is 15 amino acids long.